The 27 T cell receptor beta chains below all came from one sample that was sequenced in a study of T cells of healthy individuals. TCRdb re-called the 5' RACE reads through MiXCR, storing one row per CDR3 protein. The sample consists of 40,000 to 65,000 distinct CDR3 sequences, roughly 15% of them appearing once. These receptors all stem from a human donor in good health.

In its sample, this clonotype was seen many times. The chain links TRBV20-1 to TRBJ2-3, with 9 bases identical to TRBD2. V trimming: 3 bases; J trimming: 5 bases; junction bases outside the gene matches: 12. The CDR3 consists of 16 residues. The germline gives CDR1 DFQATT, CDR2 SNEGSKA (reference sequence). CDR3 amino acids: CSARDRTSEELDTQYF. In DNA, the CDR3 is TGCAGTGCTAGGGACAGGACTAGCGAGGAGTTAGATACGCAGTATTTT.

The chain combines TRBV5-1 with TRBJ2-7, with 10 bases aligning to TRBD2. CDR1 is SGHRS and CDR2 is YFSETQ in the germline V gene. The CDR3 has 14 residues. Trimming cost V 0 bases and J 5 bases; bases outside gene matches: 2. The CDR3 loop reads CASSLGLAGDEQYF. The CDR3 DNA is TGCGCCAGCAGCTTGGGGCTAGCGGGAGACGAGCAGTACTTC.

The CDR3 spells CSAAGGGNIQYF. The CDR3, as DNA: TGCAGCGCAGCAGGGGGCGGAAACATTCAGTACTTC. The chain is built from TRBV29-1 and TRBJ2-4; 8 positions agree with TRBD1. Germline V gives CDR1 SQVTM, CDR2 ANQGSEA. The CDR3 runs to 12 residues. Trimming at V came to 7 bases and at J to 6 bases, leaving 5 bases not matched to a gene.

The CDR3 here is CASSHTGTATSYGYTF. CDR3 nucleotides: TGCGCCAGCAGCCACACCGGGACCGCCACGTCCTATGGCTACACCTTC. The J gene is TRBJ1-2, the V gene TRBV4-3; weak D call: TRBD1 (5 bases). The CDR3 totals 16 residues. Germline V gene data show CDR1 as LGHNA and CDR2 as YSLEER. V dropped 3 bases and J dropped 4 bases, with 18 bases sitting between them.

This clonotype was counted between two and nine times. V usage is TRBV4-3 and J usage is TRBJ2-2, with D possibly TRBD1 on 6 matching bases. The germline V gene encodes CDR1 LGHNA and CDR2 YSLEER. The V gene lost 6 bases and the J gene lost 5 bases, with 25 bases spanning the gap. This CDR3 region has 18 residues. The CDR3: CASRANFGQPGGTGELFF. The CDR3 DNA reads as TGCGCCAGCAGGGCTAACTTCGGACAGCCAGGCGGGACCGGGGAGCTGTTTTTT.

This clonotype showed up many times. The rearrangement uses TRBV7-6 and TRBJ1-1; D gene ambiguous. The CDR3 covers 18 residues. V was trimmed by 5 bases and J by 0 bases, leaving 22 bases between them. Germline V gives CDR1 SGHVS, CDR2 FNYEAQ. The CDR3 here is CASSPGSNSILMNTEAFF. CDR3 nucleotides: TGTGCCAGCAGCCCCGGATCGAACTCTATTCTCATGAACACTGAAGCTTTCTTT.

The rearrangement uses TRBV30 and TRBJ2-1; 12 positions agree with TRBD2. This CDR3 has 14 amino acids. Germline-derived CDR1 and CDR2 are GTSNPN and SVGIG (reference sequence). CDR3 DNA sequence: TGTGTCGGAGGGGCTAGCGGGAGGGTCAATGAGCAGTTCTTC. This gives the protein CVGGASGRVNEQFF.

This clonotype was detected a few times. The rearrangement joins TRBV6-2 or TRBV6-3 to TRBJ2-2; D might be TRBD1 (6 bases). Germline assignment: CDR1 MNHEY and CDR2 SVGEGT. Trimming stripped 7 bases from V and 8 bases from J, with 14 bases between. The CDR3 covers 13 residues. The CDR3 nucleotides read TGTGCCAGCAACAATCTGGGGGCTGGGGAGCTGTTTTTT. Translated: CASNNLGAGELFF.

The genes are TRBV11-2 and TRBJ1-6; maybe TRBD1 (5 bases). Deletions cut 2 bases from V and 0 bases from J, with 11 bases between. Germline-derived CDR1 and CDR2 are SGHAT and FQNNGV. There are 17 residues in the CDR3. CDR3 loop: CASSLLAGSSYNSPLHF. Written as DNA, the CDR3 is TGTGCCAGCAGCTTACTAGCAGGGAGCTCCTATAATTCACCCCTCCACTTT.

The rearrangement uses TRBV11-3 and TRBJ1-1; 10 positions agree with TRBD1. CDR1 is SGHNT, CDR2 YENEEA, per germline. The CDR3 totals 15 residues. V trimming: 5 bases; J trimming: 4 bases; junction bases outside the gene matches: 7. This chain's CDR3 is CASSGTGTGVTEAFF. In DNA, the CDR3 is TGTGCCAGCAGCGGGACCGGGACAGGGGTCACTGAAGCTTTCTTT.

This clonotype was detected many times. This chain joins TRBV2 and TRBJ2-2, with 8 positions matching TRBD2. V was pared by 6 bases and J by 5 bases, with 8 bases of the junction left unmatched. CDR3 length: 15 residues. Germline V gene data show CDR1 as SNHLY and CDR2 as FYNNEI. The CDR3 here is CASRKEAGETGELFF. Here the CDR3 DNA reads TGTGCCAGCAGGAAAGAAGCGGGAGAGACCGGGGAGCTGTTTTTT.

This clonotype showed up just a few times. The genes are TRBV7-9 and TRBJ2-7; 9 positions agree with TRBD1. The germline V gene encodes CDR1 SEHNR and CDR2 FQNEAQ (reference sequence). With 5 bases clipped from V and 9 bases from J, the junction kept 11 bases outside the gene matches. This CDR3 comprises 14 residues. CDR3 in DNA: TGTGCCAGCAGCGCTCTTACAGGGGGCAACGGGCAGTACTTC. Translated, it gives CASSALTGGNGQYF.

This clonotype was observed a few times. CDR3 amino acids: CSVDHRERGEEKLFF. CDR3 in DNA: TGCAGCGTTGATCATAGAGAGAGGGGGGAAGAAAAACTGTTTTTT. The V call is TRBV29-1, the J call TRBJ1-4, with D possibly TRBD1 on 6 matching bases. Per the germline V gene, CDR1 is SQVTM and CDR2 is ANQGSEA. The V and J ends lost 3 bases and 8 bases respectively, with 19 bases between them. The CDR3 length is 15 residues.

The CDR3 DNA sequence: TGTGCCAGCAGTGAAGCGGGAGCCCGCACAGATACGCAGTATTTT. Translating gives CASSEAGARTDTQYF. This chain connects TRBV2 to TRBJ2-3; D may be TRBD2 (5 bases). This CDR3 contains 15 residues. CDR1 is SNHLY and CDR2 is FYNNEI in the germline V gene. The V end lost 0 bases, the J end lost 1 base, and 8 bases lay between the germline ends.

This clonotype was seen ten or more times. The chain carries TRBV7-2 and TRBJ1-5; 7 nucleotides agree with TRBD1. The J segment lost 7 bases and the V segment lost 4 bases, leaving 7 bases of the junction unmatched. CDR1 and CDR2 (germline): SGHTA, FQGNSA. This CDR3 contains 14 residues. CDR3 coding DNA: TGTGCCAGCAGCTCTAGGGGGCGCGACCAGCCCCAGCATTTT. The encoded protein is CASSSRGRDQPQHF.

In this sample, this clonotype turned up many times. The chain has TRBV30 and TRBJ2-5; D perhaps matches TRBD2 (5 bases). CDR1 is GTSNPN, CDR2 SVGIG, per germline (reference sequence). Trimming left V 2 bases short and J 1 base short, with 8 bases between. The CDR3 loop spans 13 amino acids. CDR3 DNA sequence: TGTGCCTGGAGTAAGGGAGTCCAAGAGACCCAGTACTTC. It yields the protein CAWSKGVQETQYF.

The chain links TRBV5-1 to TRBJ1-3; 10 bases fit TRBD1. Germline CDR1 reads SGHRS; CDR2 reads YFSETQ. The V segment lost 4 bases and the J segment 4 bases; nucleotides outside the gene matches: 5. The length of the CDR3 is 15 residues. DNA for the CDR3: TGCGCCAGCAGCCCCGGGACAGGGGAAGGAAACACCATATATTTT. Its protein is CASSPGTGEGNTIYF.

The J gene is TRBJ2-7, the V gene TRBV10-3; 8 positions match TRBD1. Germline CDR1 and CDR2: ENHRY and SYGVKD. With 4 bases clipped from V and 0 bases from J, the junction kept 2 bases outside the gene matches. The CDR3 runs 14 residues. The CDR3 spells CAISGQGSSYEQYF. Here the CDR3 DNA reads TGTGCCATCAGTGGACAGGGGAGCTCCTACGAGCAGTACTTC.

This sequence joins TRBV2 and TRBJ2-5; no reliable D call. The CDR3 is 14 amino acids. V was trimmed by 2 bases and J by 5 bases, leaving 12 bases between them. Per the germline V gene, CDR1 is SNHLY and CDR2 is FYNNEI. The CDR3: CASSEIGPHETQYF. CDR3 bases: TGTGCCAGCAGTGAAATCGGACCCCACGAGACCCAGTACTTC.

Written as DNA, the CDR3 is TGTGCCAGCAGCTGGTACCAATTAGCCAAAAACATTCAGTACTTC. Translated, it gives CASSWYQLAKNIQYF. The V gene is TRBV13, the J gene TRBJ2-4, with unresolved D. V lost 4 bases to trimming and J lost 0 bases, with 10 bases between them. From germline, CDR1 is PRHDT and CDR2 FYEKMQ (reference sequence). CDR3 size: 15 residues.

In this sample, this clonotype turned up many times. The gene calls are TRBV14 and TRBJ1-1; perhaps TRBD1 as D (5 bases). V lost 0 bases and J lost 4, with 15 bases in between. This CDR3 comprises 16 residues. The germline V gene has CDR1 SGHDN and CDR2 FVKESK. The CDR3 is CASSQDAGARGTEAFF. The CDR3, as DNA: TGTGCCAGCAGCCAAGATGCTGGAGCGAGGGGCACTGAAGCTTTCTTT.

This clonotype turned up a few times. As DNA, the CDR3 is TGTGCCACCAGCTTCAACTCAGAGGGCGGGGAGCTGTTTTTT. It specifies CATSFNSEGGELFF. The chain has TRBV15 and TRBJ2-2; D possibly corresponds to TRBD2 (5 bases). Germline assignment: CDR1 LNHNV and CDR2 YYDKDF (reference sequence). The CDR3 runs to 14 residues. Deletions cut 5 bases from V and 7 bases from J, with 14 bases between.

This chain connects TRBV5-1 to TRBJ2-5, with D tentatively TRBD1 (5 bases). The germline CDR1 and CDR2 sequences are SGHRS and YFSETQ. CDR3 length: 13 residues. V gave up 2 bases and J gave up 1 base, with 6 bases separating them. The CDR3 region is CASSLQVQETQYF. CDR3 in DNA: TGCGCCAGCAGCTTACAGGTCCAAGAGACCCAGTACTTC.

The sample holds many counts of this clonotype. This chain uses TRBV7-2 with TRBJ2-1; 11 bases agree with TRBD2. Germline V lookup: CDR1 SGHTA, CDR2 FQGNSA. V trimming: 1 base; J trimming: 4 bases; junction bases outside the gene matches: 9. CDR3 length equals 18 residues. In nucleotides, the CDR3 is TGTGCCAGCAGCTTAGTATCGGCTAGCGGGGGGCTATACAATGAGCAGTTCTTC. Its protein product is CASSLVSASGGLYNEQFF.

The genes are TRBV20-1 and TRBJ2-5, with 14 bases fitting TRBD2. The CDR3 is made up of 18 amino acids. V lost 3 bases and J lost 0; bases outside the gene matches: 9. Germline assignment: CDR1 DFQATT and CDR2 SNEGSKA (reference sequence). As DNA, the CDR3 is TGCAGTGCTAGCGGGGGGACTAGCGGGAGACTGTACCAAGAGACCCAGTACTTC. It specifies CSASGGTSGRLYQETQYF.

The chain employs TRBV7-3 and TRBJ2-5, with 7 bases matching TRBD2. J was trimmed by 4 bases and V by 3 bases; bases with no gene match: 11. Germline loops: CDR1 SGHTA, CDR2 FQGTGA. The CDR3 runs 16 residues. The CDR3 nucleotides are TGTGCCAGCAGCTTGGGGGTCGGGGGGAGCGGAGAGACCCAGTACTTC. Translation gives CASSLGVGGSGETQYF.

This clonotype was detected a few times. J is TRBJ1-4 and V is TRBV10-3; the D is unclear. The CDR3 totals 13 residues. The V end lost 6 bases, the J end lost 5 bases, and 10 bases lay between the germline ends. Germline V gives CDR1 ENHRY, CDR2 SYGVKD. As DNA, the CDR3 is TGTGCCATCAGGGAGGGTTTAAATGAAAAACTGTTTTTT. It yields the protein CAIREGLNEKLFF.